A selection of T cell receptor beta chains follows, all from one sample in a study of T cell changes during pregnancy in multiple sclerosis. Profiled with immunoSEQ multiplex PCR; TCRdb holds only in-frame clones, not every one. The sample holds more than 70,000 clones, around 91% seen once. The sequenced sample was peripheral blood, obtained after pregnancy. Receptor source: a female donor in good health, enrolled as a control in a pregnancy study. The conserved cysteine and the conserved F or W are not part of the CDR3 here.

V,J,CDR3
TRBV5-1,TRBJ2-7,ASQRTSGGPSSYEQY
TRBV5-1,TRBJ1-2,ASSDSNSEWDSGRGYYGYT
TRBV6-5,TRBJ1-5,ASRPDSTNQPQH
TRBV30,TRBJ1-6,AWSGSSSYNSPLH
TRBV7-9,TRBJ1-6,ASSLVGANSPLH
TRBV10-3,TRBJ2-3,AISLAGGPGTDTQY
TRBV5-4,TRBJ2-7,ASSPSSGGITYEQY
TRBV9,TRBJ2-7,ASTLQDGRGEQY
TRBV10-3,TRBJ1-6,AISESKANSPLH
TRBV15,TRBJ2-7,ATSRAGTLPYEQY
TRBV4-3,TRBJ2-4,ASSLARDRGNIQY
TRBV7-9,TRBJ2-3,ASRHTSDRGSTDTQY
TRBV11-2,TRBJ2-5,ASSWDRALETQY
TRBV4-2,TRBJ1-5,ASSQEEGVGNQPQH